This T cell receptor beta chain was identified during a study of neurological immune-mediated disorders. The study, taken as a whole, reports: TCR-beta repertoires seemed private in all groups, with no expanded CDR3 amino acid sequences shared.

As for the cDNA, it was generated by 5'RACE with 10-nucleotide random UMIs. TCRdb fed the 5' RACE reads into MiXCR, producing one record per CDR3 protein. The table includes about 90,000 distinct CDR3 sequences, roughly 13% detected once. Germline loops: CDR1 KGHSH, CDR2 LQKENI. The CDR3 runs to 13 residues. Trimming removed 6 bases at V and 3 bases at J, with 12 bases between. This clonotype came up many times. As yet, its antigen is unknown. Time point denoted: longitudinal time-point 2. The chain carries TRBV18 and TRBJ2-7; tentatively, D is TRBD1 (6 bases). This clonotype was obtained from a female donor with HTLV-1-associated myelopathy (HAM/TSP). The specimen was PBMCs. The CDR3 protein is CASSQGQLYEQYF. The CDR3 DNA sequence: TGTGCCAGCTCTCAAGGACAGCTCTACGAGCAGTACTTC.